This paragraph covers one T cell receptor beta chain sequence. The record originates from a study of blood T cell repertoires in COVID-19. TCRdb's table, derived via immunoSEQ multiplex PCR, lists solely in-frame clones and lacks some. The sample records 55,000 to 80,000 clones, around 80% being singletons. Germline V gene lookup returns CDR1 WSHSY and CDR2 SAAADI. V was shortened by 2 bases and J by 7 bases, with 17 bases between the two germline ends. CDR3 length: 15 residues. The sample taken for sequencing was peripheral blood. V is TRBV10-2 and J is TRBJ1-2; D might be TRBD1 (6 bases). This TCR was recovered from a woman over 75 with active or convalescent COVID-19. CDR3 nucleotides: TGCGCCAGCAGTGAGGTGTTGGGAGGGGGTAGTGGCTACACCTTC. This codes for CASSEVLGGGSGYTF.